This TCR beta chain stems from a study of T cells in tuberculosis. Note on this clone: The antigen remains unidentified.

J lost 4 bases, V lost 6 bases, and 4 bases had no gene match. The germline V gene has CDR1 MNHEY and CDR2 SMNVEV (reference sequence). This CDR3 spans 14 amino acids. TCRdb keeps only in-frame clones here, not all; method: immunoSEQ multiplex PCR. This table holds tens of thousands of clones, more than 90% found once. Whole-study findings and limits: Selection depended on which cryopreserved specimens were available.

The sample taken for sequencing was PBMCs. The rearrangement links TRBV27 to TRBJ2-2, with TRBD2 matching over 8 bases. This TCR derives from a donor aged 10-35 years with latent tuberculosis or without tuberculosis infection. The CDR3 protein is CASSSGLATGELFF. CDR3 DNA: TGTGCCAGCAGCAGTGGACTAGCCACCGGGGAGCTGTTTTTT.